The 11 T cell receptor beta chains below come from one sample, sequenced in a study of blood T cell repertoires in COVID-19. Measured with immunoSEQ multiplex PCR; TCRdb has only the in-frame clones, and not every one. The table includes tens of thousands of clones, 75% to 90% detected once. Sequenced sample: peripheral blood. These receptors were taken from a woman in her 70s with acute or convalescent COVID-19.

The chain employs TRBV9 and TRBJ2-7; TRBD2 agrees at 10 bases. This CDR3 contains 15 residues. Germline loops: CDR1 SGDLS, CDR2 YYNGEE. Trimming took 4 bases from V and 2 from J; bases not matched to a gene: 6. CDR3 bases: TGTGCCAGCAGCCCCGCTACTAGCGGGACCTACGAGCAGTACTTC. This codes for CASSPATSGTYEQYF.

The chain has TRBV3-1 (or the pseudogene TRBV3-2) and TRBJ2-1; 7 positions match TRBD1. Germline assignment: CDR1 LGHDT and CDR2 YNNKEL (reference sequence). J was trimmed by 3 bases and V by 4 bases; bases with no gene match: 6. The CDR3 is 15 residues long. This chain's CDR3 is CASSPDRSYYNEQFF. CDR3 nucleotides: TGTGCCAGCAGCCCGGACAGGTCCTACTACAATGAGCAGTTCTTC.

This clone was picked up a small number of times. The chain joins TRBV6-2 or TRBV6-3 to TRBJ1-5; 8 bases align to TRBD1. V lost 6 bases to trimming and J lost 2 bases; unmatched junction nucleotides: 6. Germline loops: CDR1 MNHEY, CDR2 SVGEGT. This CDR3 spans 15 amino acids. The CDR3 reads CASSPQGAGNQPQHF. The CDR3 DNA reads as TGTGCCAGCAGCCCGCAGGGGGCAGGCAATCAGCCCCAGCATTTT.

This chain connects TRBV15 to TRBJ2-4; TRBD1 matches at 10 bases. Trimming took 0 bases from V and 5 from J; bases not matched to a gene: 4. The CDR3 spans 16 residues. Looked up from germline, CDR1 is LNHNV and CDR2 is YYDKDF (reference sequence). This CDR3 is CATSRDWGTGENIQYF. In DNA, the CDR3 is TGTGCCACCAGCAGAGATTGGGGGACAGGGGAAAACATTCAGTACTTC.

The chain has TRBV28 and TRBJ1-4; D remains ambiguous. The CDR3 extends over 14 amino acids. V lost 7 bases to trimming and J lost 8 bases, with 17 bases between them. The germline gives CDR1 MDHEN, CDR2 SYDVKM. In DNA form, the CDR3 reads TGTGCCAGCACCTCCCCGGGAACCCGCGAAAAACTGTTTTTT. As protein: CASTSPGTREKLFF.

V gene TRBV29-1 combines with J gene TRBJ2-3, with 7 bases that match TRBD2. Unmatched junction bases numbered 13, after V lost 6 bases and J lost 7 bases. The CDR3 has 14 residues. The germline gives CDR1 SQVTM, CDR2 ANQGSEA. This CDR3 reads CSVSVGGTLNTQYF. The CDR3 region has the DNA TGCAGCGTGAGCGTCGGGGGGACTTTAAATACGCAGTATTTT.

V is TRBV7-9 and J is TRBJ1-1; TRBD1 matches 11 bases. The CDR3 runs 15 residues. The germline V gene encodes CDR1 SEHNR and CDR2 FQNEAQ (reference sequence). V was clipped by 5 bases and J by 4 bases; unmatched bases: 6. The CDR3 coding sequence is TGTGCCAGCAGCCCCCCCGGGACAGGGGGCACTGAAGCTTTCTTT. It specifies CASSPPGTGGTEAFF.

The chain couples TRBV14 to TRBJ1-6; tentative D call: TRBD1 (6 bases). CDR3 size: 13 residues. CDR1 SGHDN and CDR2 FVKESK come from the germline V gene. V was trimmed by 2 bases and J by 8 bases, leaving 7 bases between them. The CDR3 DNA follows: TGTGCCAGCAGCCAATACAGGGATTCACCCCTCCACTTT. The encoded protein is CASSQYRDSPLHF.

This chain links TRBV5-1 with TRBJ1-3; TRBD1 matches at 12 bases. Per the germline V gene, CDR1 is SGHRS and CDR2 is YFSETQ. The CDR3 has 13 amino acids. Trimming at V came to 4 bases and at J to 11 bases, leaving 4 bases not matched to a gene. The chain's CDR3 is CASSIGTGGSIYF. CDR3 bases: TGCGCCAGCAGCATTGGGACAGGGGGCTCCATATATTTT.

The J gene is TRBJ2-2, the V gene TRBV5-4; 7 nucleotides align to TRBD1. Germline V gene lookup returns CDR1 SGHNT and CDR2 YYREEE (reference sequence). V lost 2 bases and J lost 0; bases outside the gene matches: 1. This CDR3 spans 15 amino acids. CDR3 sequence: CASSFGTANTGELFF. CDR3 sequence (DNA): TGTGCCAGCAGCTTCGGGACAGCGAACACCGGGGAGCTGTTTTTT.

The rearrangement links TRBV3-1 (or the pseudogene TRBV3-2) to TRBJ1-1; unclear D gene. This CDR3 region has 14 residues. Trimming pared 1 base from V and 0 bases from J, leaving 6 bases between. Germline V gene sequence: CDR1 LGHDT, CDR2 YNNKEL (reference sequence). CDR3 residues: CASSQGLLNTEAFF. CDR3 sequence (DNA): TGTGCCAGCAGCCAAGGACTGCTGAACACTGAAGCTTTCTTT.